Listed here are 32 T cell receptor beta chains from one sample, sequenced in a study of T cells in Graves' hyperthyroidism and ophthalmopathy. Amplified TCR beta CDR3 regions came from RNA transcripts. Primed by the HTBI set, a first-round RT-PCR was run on the TCR CDR3. TCRdb re-derived calls from the multiplex PCR reads in MiXCR, one entry per CDR3 protein. Among 550,000 to 650,000 distinct CDR3 sequences listed, 12% to 15% were seen once. The sample was blood. The receptors originated from a woman in her thirties or forties with Graves' hyperthyroidism.

This clonotype appeared a few times. CDR3 sequence: CASGLVPGQGWSEAFF. For the CDR3, the DNA is TGTGCTAGTGGTTTGGTCCCGGGACAGGGTTGGAGTGAAGCTTTCTTT. This rearrangement joins TRBV12-5 to TRBJ1-1, with 9 positions matching TRBD1. Trimming removed 0 bases from V and 7 bases from J; junction bases left unmatched: 9. This CDR3 is built from 16 residues. Germline CDR1 reads LGHNT; CDR2 reads FRNRAP.

This clonotype was counted many times. The chain has TRBV18 and TRBJ1-5; D is unresolved. Trimming removed 5 bases from V and 7 bases from J, with 9 bases in between. The germline gives CDR1 KGHSH, CDR2 LQKENI. This CDR3 spans 12 amino acids. CDR3 DNA: TGTGCCAGCTCAGCGGACGTCCAGCCCCAGCATTTT. This sequence encodes CASSADVQPQHF. The full variable domain, rest sourced from reference TRBV18 and TRBJ1-5, is NAGVMQNPRHLVRRRGQEARLRCSPMKGHSHVYWYRQLPEEGLKFMVYLQKENIIDESGMPKERFSAEFPKEGPSILRIQQVVRGDSAAYFCASSADVQPQHFGDGTRLSIL.

The chain employs TRBV27 and TRBJ2-2; 10 nucleotides agree with TRBD2. Germline V gene sequence: CDR1 MNHEY, CDR2 SMNVEV (reference sequence). This CDR3 has 14 residues. With V trimmed by 8 bases and J by 6 bases, 6 bases remained unmatched. This CDR3 is CASRRTSGPGELFF. Written as DNA, the CDR3 is TGTGCCAGCCGGAGGACTAGCGGTCCCGGGGAGCTGTTTTTT.

The rearrangement joins TRBV19 to TRBJ2-3, with D tentatively TRBD1 or TRBD2 (5 bases each). V was clipped by 5 bases and J by 1 base, with 10 bases between them. Germline assignment: CDR1 LNHDA and CDR2 SQIVND (reference sequence). The CDR3 runs to 14 residues. The CDR3 nucleotides are TGTGCCAGTAGTTTGGGACCGCGCACAGATACGCAGTATTTT. This encodes CASSLGPRTDTQYF.

The chain joins TRBV5-1 to TRBJ2-7; D might be TRBD1 or TRBD2, each matching 7 bases. Trimming shortened V by 0 bases and J by 9 bases, and 19 bases separated the two germline ends. Germline CDR1 is SGHRS and CDR2 is YFSETQ. The CDR3 has 15 amino acids. CDR3 in amino acids: CASSLVGEGADRQYF. As DNA, the CDR3 is TGCGCCAGCAGCTTGGTAGGGGAGGGGGCTGATCGGCAGTACTTC.

The sample holds many counts of this clonotype. The chain combines TRBV5-1 with TRBJ1-1; no clear D. The germline CDR1 and CDR2 sequences are SGHRS and YFSETQ. The length of the CDR3 is 14 residues. Between the trimmed V and J ends, which lost 5 bases and 5 bases, there was a span of 16 bases. CDR3 sequence reads: CASRSKQGGTEAFF. CDR3 nucleotide sequence: TGCGCCAGCAGATCCAAGCAAGGCGGTACTGAAGCTTTCTTT.

This clonotype showed up just a few times. This rearrangement joins TRBV20-1 to TRBJ2-3; D might be TRBD1 or TRBD2, each matching 5 bases. Trimming left V 3 bases short and J 5 bases short, with 18 bases between. This CDR3 comprises 15 residues. Germline V lookup: CDR1 DFQATT, CDR2 SNEGSKA (reference sequence). The CDR3 DNA is TGCAGTGCTAGTACTCCCGGGACGTTCGGAGATACGCAGTATTTT. It encodes CSASTPGTFGDTQYF.

V is TRBV25-1 and J is TRBJ2-2, with 8 bases lining up with TRBD2. The CDR3 is 18 residues long. Germline CDR1 and CDR2: MGHDK and SYGVNS. With 0 bases clipped from V and 6 bases from J, the junction kept 12 bases outside the gene matches. Here the CDR3 DNA reads TGTGCCAGCAGTGAATATTTCGCAGCGGGGGAACTGGCCGGGGAGCTGTTTTTT. Protein sequence: CASSEYFAAGELAGELFF. Variable domain in full (rest from reference TRBV25-1 and TRBJ2-2): EADIYQTPRYLVIGTGKKITLECSQTMGHDKMYWYQQDPGMELHLIHYSYGVNSTEKGDLSSESTVSRIRTEHFPLTLESARPSHTSQYLCASSEYFAAGELAGELFFGEGSRLTVL.

This clonotype was seen at least ten times. J is TRBJ2-7 and V is TRBV28; 11 nucleotides align to TRBD2. This CDR3 region has 16 residues. V gave up 5 bases and J gave up 3 bases; unmatched junction bases: 9. CDR1 and CDR2 from the germline V gene are MDHEN and SYDVKM. The chain's CDR3 is CASSLLTSGNGYEQYF. The DNA for the CDR3 is TGTGCCAGCAGTCTCCTGACTAGCGGGAACGGCTACGAGCAGTACTTC.

This clonotype was seen a few times. V is TRBV27 and J is TRBJ2-7; TRBD1 agrees at 9 bases. The CDR3 sequence is 15 residues long. The germline V gene has CDR1 MNHEY and CDR2 SMNVEV (reference sequence). V was pared by 3 bases and J by 4 bases, with 7 bases of the junction left unmatched. The CDR3 loop reads CASSFYGQGRYEQYF. CDR3 coding DNA: TGTGCCAGCAGTTTTTACGGACAGGGGAGGTACGAGCAGTACTTC.

The gene calls are TRBV20-1 and TRBJ2-3; 10 bases map to TRBD2. The CDR3 extends over 17 amino acids. V shed 0 bases, J shed 1 base, and the junction held 7 bases outside the gene matches. Germline V lookup: CDR1 DFQATT, CDR2 SNEGSKA (reference sequence). Written as DNA, the CDR3 is TGCAGTGCTAGAGATCGGGGAGCGGGAGGGGGCACAGATACGCAGTATTTT. Amino acid sequence: CSARDRGAGGGTDTQYF.

This clonotype has only a few counts. The V and J genes are TRBV29-1 and TRBJ1-1; weak D call: TRBD1 (5 bases). CDR3 length: 12 amino acids. The V gene's germline CDR1 is SQVTM and CDR2 ANQGSEA. Trimming shortened V by 4 bases and J by 6 bases, and 12 bases separated the two germline ends. CDR3 in amino acids: CSVADSFPEAFF. CDR3 coding DNA: TGCAGCGTTGCAGACAGTTTCCCTGAAGCTTTCTTT.

This clonotype has a count of ten or more. This chain uses TRBV7-9 with TRBJ2-7, with a weak D call TRBD1 (5 bases). Trimming took 5 bases from V and 3 from J, leaving 11 bases between them. Germline values: CDR1 SEHNR, CDR2 FQNEAQ (reference sequence). The CDR3 has 13 residues. Written as DNA, the CDR3 is TGTGCCAGCAGCAGCTCAGGGCGCTACGAGCAGTACTTC. Translated, it gives CASSSSGRYEQYF.

This clonotype was seen a few times. This sequence joins TRBV20-1 and TRBJ1-4; D possibly corresponds to TRBD1 (5 bases). The CDR3 extends over 18 amino acids. CDR1 is DFQATT, CDR2 SNEGSKA, per germline (reference sequence). Deletions cut 0 bases from V and 1 base from J, with 18 bases between. The CDR3 nucleotides read TGCAGTGCTAGAGAGGAGGGGCGGGTTCGAGTAACTAATGAAAAACTGTTTTTT. Translating gives CSAREEGRVRVTNEKLFF.

The CDR3, as DNA: TGTGCCAGCAGTGATCAGGGACAGGGTTCCTACAATGAGCAGTTCTTC. This encodes CASSDQGQGSYNEQFF. V gene TRBV2 combines with J gene TRBJ2-1, with 9 bases identical to TRBD1. Germline V CDR1 and CDR2: SNHLY, FYNNEI. This CDR3 region has 16 residues. Germline trimming cut 3 bases from V and 1 base from J; bases unmatched to any gene: 4.

At least ten counts were recorded for this clonotype. The chain has TRBV6-5 and TRBJ1-2, with D possibly matching TRBD1 (5 bases). Looked up from germline, CDR1 is MNHEY and CDR2 is SVGAGI. Trimming stripped 6 bases from V and 8 bases from J, with 22 bases between. The CDR3 spans 15 residues. The CDR3 nucleotides read TGTGCCAGCAGCCCCCGGGACTTAAGAGGGGCGGGCTACACCTTC. Protein product: CASSPRDLRGAGYTF.

Notes on this clonotype: The junction departs from germline at one end; a sequencing error may be responsible. This chain connects TRBV28 to TRBJ1-3; no clear D gene. CDR1 and CDR2 (germline): MDHEN, SYDVKM. The CDR3 has 15 amino acids. DNA for the CDR3: TGTGCCAGCAGTTTACCGTCGATACCCGGAAACACCACATATTTT. Encoded protein: CASSLPSIPGNTTYF.

The chain carries TRBV5-8 and TRBJ2-7; 9 bases agree with TRBD1. The germline V gene encodes CDR1 SGHTS and CDR2 YDEGEE. V dropped 1 base and J dropped 6; count of bases not matched to a gene: 8. The CDR3 is 15 amino acids. CDR3 bases: TGTGCCAGCAGCTTGTCTCTACAGGGGGCTGGCGAGCAGTACTTC. It codes for CASSLSLQGAGEQYF. Using reference TRBV5-8 and TRBJ2-7 for the parts outside the CDR3, the full variable domain is EAGVTQSPTHLIKTRGQQATLRCSPISGHTSVYWYQQALGLGLQFLLWYDEGEERNRGNFPPRFSGRQFPNYSSELNVNALELEDSALYLCASSLSLQGAGEQYFGPGTRLTVT.

This clonotype was seen ten or more times. The V gene is TRBV9, the J gene TRBJ2-1; D uncertain. There are 16 residues in the CDR3. V was clipped by 4 bases and J by 0 bases, with 14 bases between them. From germline, CDR1 is SGDLS and CDR2 YYNGEE. The CDR3 here is CASSPYASGSYNEQFF. DNA of the CDR3: TGTGCCAGCAGCCCCTACGCTTCGGGCTCCTACAATGAGCAGTTCTTC.

In this sample, this clonotype turned up many times. The J gene is TRBJ1-2, the V gene TRBV5-4; weak D call: TRBD1 (5 bases). Deletions cut 4 bases from V and 3 bases from J, with 25 bases between. This CDR3 has 18 amino acids. The germline CDR1 and CDR2 sequences are SGHNT and YYREEE (reference sequence). For the CDR3, the DNA is TGTGCCAGCAGCCACGCCGGGGCAGGAATCGATATCGACTATGGCTACACCTTC. Its protein product is CASSHAGAGIDIDYGYTF.

This clonotype was counted at least ten times. The V gene is TRBV20-1, the J gene TRBJ1-1, with 7 positions matching TRBD1. There are 16 residues in the CDR3. Trimming removed 5 bases from V and 1 base from J; junction bases left unmatched: 13. Per the germline V gene, CDR1 is DFQATT and CDR2 is SNEGSKA (reference sequence). DNA of the CDR3: TGCAGTGCTCCCAGGGGGGGGCATCCTACGAACACTGAAGCTTTCTTT. It yields the protein CSAPRGGHPTNTEAFF.

The chain uses TRBV12-3 or TRBV12-4 and TRBJ2-1; TRBD2 might be the D (5 bases). The CDR3 covers 16 residues. V lost 3 bases and J lost 2, with 14 bases in between. Written as DNA, the CDR3 is TGTGCCAGCAGTTTCCGGGCGGGTAGAACCTACAATGAGCAGTTCTTC. Its protein product is CASSFRAGRTYNEQFF.

This clonotype was counted once. This sequence joins TRBV19 and TRBJ1-2, with no clear D. CDR1 and CDR2 from the germline V gene are LNHDA and SQIVND (reference sequence). Trimming left V 5 bases short and J 4 bases short, with 8 bases between. The CDR3 contains 12 residues. The CDR3 sequence is CASSSSGYGYTF. The CDR3 coding sequence is TGTGCCAGTAGTTCGTCAGGCTATGGCTACACCTTC.

This clonotype was observed many times. The chain combines TRBV11-2 with TRBJ2-7; the match to TRBD1 covers 7 bases. CDR1 is SGHAT and CDR2 is FQNNGV in the germline V gene. The V segment lost 5 bases and the J segment 3 bases; nucleotides outside the gene matches: 7. This CDR3 is 14 amino acids long. This CDR3 reads CASSIRGFDYEQYF. The CDR3 DNA reads TGTGCCAGCAGCATCAGGGGGTTCGACTACGAGCAGTACTTC.

This clonotype has a count of ten or more. The chain joins TRBV3-1 to TRBJ1-1; a possible D gene is TRBD1 (5 bases). This CDR3 is built from 14 residues. Germline CDR1 LGHDT, CDR2 YNNKEL (reference sequence). V lost 1 base to trimming and J lost 5 bases, with 11 bases between them. Written as DNA, the CDR3 is TGTGCCAGCAGCCAAGTTCGCGGGGGGACTGAAGCTTTCTTT. This gives the protein CASSQVRGGTEAFF.

In this sample, this clonotype turned up many times. The V gene is TRBV7-9, the J gene TRBJ2-7; perhaps D is TRBD1 or TRBD2 (5 bases each). The CDR3 totals 15 residues. Germline CDR1 reads SEHNR; CDR2 reads FQNEAQ (reference sequence). Trimming removed 6 bases at V and 0 bases at J, with 15 bases between. CDR3 sequence reads: CASSSGPYFSYEQYF. The CDR3 coding sequence is TGTGCCAGCAGTTCGGGACCCTATTTCTCCTACGAGCAGTACTTC.

This clonotype has at least ten counts. The chain links TRBV20-1 to TRBJ2-5, with TRBD1 identical over 9 bases. With 2 bases clipped from V and 2 bases from J, the junction kept 3 bases outside the gene matches. The CDR3 loop spans 14 amino acids. Per germline, CDR1 DFQATT and CDR2 SNEGSKA (reference sequence). The CDR3 region is CSARTGTGQETQYF. For the CDR3, the DNA is TGCAGTGCTAGAACCGGGACAGGGCAAGAGACCCAGTACTTC.

This clonotype was seen many times. The V gene is TRBV2, the J gene TRBJ1-1, with D hard to call. This CDR3 is built from 13 residues. The germline CDR1 and CDR2 sequences are SNHLY and FYNNEI. V was cut by 3 bases and J by 0 bases, with 5 bases left in between. The CDR3, as DNA: TGTGCCAGCAGTGAGAACGTGAACACTGAAGCTTTCTTT. Translating it yields CASSENVNTEAFF.

This clonotype has ten or more counts. V gene TRBV3-1 combines with J gene TRBJ2-2; the D gene is possibly TRBD2 (6 bases). Germline V gene data show CDR1 as LGHDT and CDR2 as YNNKEL (reference sequence). The CDR3 loop spans 15 amino acids. Between the trimmed V and J ends, which lost 1 base and 6 bases, there was a span of 12 bases. CDR3 amino acids: CASSQARDPAGELFF. CDR3 coding DNA: TGTGCCAGCAGCCAAGCGCGGGATCCGGCCGGGGAGCTGTTTTTT.

The V and J genes are TRBV15 and TRBJ1-1; tentatively, D is TRBD1 (5 bases). The V and J ends lost 5 bases and 5 bases respectively, with 9 bases between them. Germline V gene sequence: CDR1 LNHNV, CDR2 YYDKDF (reference sequence). The CDR3 sequence is 12 residues long. In DNA, the CDR3 is TGTGCCACCAGCTGGGGGGAGACTGAAGCTTTCTTT. This translates into CATSWGETEAFF.

The chain has TRBV5-8 and TRBJ1-2; the D is unclear. Trimming shortened V by 1 base and J by 5 bases, and 12 bases separated the two germline ends. The CDR3 totals 14 residues. Germline assignment: CDR1 SGHTS and CDR2 YDEGEE. The CDR3 DNA is TGTGCCAGCAGCTTGACAGCTCATTTATATGGCTACACCTTC. It encodes CASSLTAHLYGYTF.

The chain recombines TRBV5-1 with TRBJ1-2, with D maybe TRBD1 (6 bases). The V gene lost 1 base and the J gene lost 1 base, with 11 bases spanning the gap. CDR3 size: 15 residues. CDR1 and CDR2 (germline): SGHRS, YFSETQ. Here the CDR3 DNA reads TGCGCCAGCAGCTTGAACGGGGGGCTTAACTATGGCTACACCTTC. Protein: CASSLNGGLNYGYTF.